The entry below gives a single TCR beta chain sequence along with its context. Its antigen remains unknown. The protocol was immunoSEQ multiplex PCR, while the TCRdb copy is restricted to in-frame clones and leaves out a portion. The table shows around 81,000 clones, with 60% to 80% occurring only once. This entry is derived from a study of vaccination effects on CD4 cells after COVID-19. Whole-study results and caveats: Cross-reactivity toward common cold coronaviruses was confined to only 1 of 255 vaccine-induced clones in healthy vaccinees.

ViraFEST assay sequencing came after antigen-specific CD4+ T cells were expanded with viral peptide pools. Scientists isolated CD4+ T cells after a roughly ten-day culture period ended. Participants were given two doses of BNT162b2 or mRNA-1273 vaccine. Sample: CD4+ T cells from PBMCs cultured with HCoV-OC43 spike peptides, taken after COVID-19 vaccination. Subset in this sample: HCoV-OC43 spike overlapping peptide pool stimulation. This clonotype was sampled from a human donor who received a COVID-19 vaccine.

The CDR3 DNA reads TGTGCCAGCAGCCGAGGACAGGGGGTCTATGGCTACACCTTC. Translation: CASSRGQGVYGYTF. V gene TRBV28 combines with J gene TRBJ1-2, with 10 bases fitting TRBD1. The CDR3 has 14 residues. Losses at the gene ends were 6 bases for V and 4 bases for J; bases not matched to a gene: 5. Looked up from germline, CDR1 is MDHEN and CDR2 is SYDVKM.